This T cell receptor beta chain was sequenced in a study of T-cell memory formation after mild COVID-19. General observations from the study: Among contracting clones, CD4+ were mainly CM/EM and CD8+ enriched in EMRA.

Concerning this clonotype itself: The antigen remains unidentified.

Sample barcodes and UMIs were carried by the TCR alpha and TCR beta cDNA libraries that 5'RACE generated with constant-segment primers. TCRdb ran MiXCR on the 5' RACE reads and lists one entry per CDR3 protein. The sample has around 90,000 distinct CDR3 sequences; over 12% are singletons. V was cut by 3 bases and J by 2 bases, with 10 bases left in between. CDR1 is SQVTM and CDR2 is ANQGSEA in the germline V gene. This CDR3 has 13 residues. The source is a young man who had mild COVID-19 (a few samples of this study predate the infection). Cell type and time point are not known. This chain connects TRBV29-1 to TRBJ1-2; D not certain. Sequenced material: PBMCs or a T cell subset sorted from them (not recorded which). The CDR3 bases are TGCAGCGTTGAGACGGGTGGGAACTATGGCTACACCTTC. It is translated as CSVETGGNYGYTF.